This T cell receptor beta chain was retrieved from a study of identical twins. This clonotype was counted at least ten times. A template switching step contributed a universal primer site, while unique molecular identifiers were present in the cDNA. TCRdb re-derived calls from the 5' RACE reads in MiXCR, one entry per CDR3 protein. The data show 510,000 or so distinct CDR3 sequences, about 15% seen once. This CDR3 is 13 amino acids long. V was pared by 4 bases and J by 10 bases, with 15 bases between. Looked up from germline, CDR1 is SGHRS and CDR2 is YFSETQ. A further study also used this sample, focusing on yellow fever vaccine responses in identical twins. That source adds: Twins showed a vaccine T cell response that reportedly seemed partly convergent, partly personalized.

The receptor's source is a woman aged 18-35 years in good health. The rearrangement joins TRBV5-1 to TRBJ2-1; perhaps TRBD1 as D (6 bases). Sequences were obtained from CD4+ T cells sorted from blood. This chain's CDR3 is CASSPEVGTEQFF. DNA of the CDR3: TGCGCCAGCAGCCCGGAAGTTGGGACAGAGCAGTTCTTC.